Reported below is one TCR beta chain. The CDR3 runs 14 residues. Trimming cost V 7 bases and J 1 base; bases outside gene matches: 5. Germline V gene data show CDR1 as SGHVS and CDR2 as FQNEAQ. The data were taken from a study of T cell changes during pregnancy in multiple sclerosis. Sequenced by immunoSEQ multiplex PCR; TCRdb stores in-frame clones only, minus some. The sample lists 90,000 or so clones, nearly 95% occurring once. The sample was peripheral blood, taken after pregnancy. The V and J genes are TRBV7-8 and TRBJ2-7; the match to TRBD2 covers 9 bases. The source is a female donor in good health, enrolled as a control in a pregnancy study. The CDR3 coding sequence is TGTGCCAGCAAAACTAGCGGGTCTTCCTACGAGCAGTACTTC. As protein: CASKTSGSSYEQYF.